The clone carrying this T cell receptor beta chain was seen many times. Its specificity is unknown. These data belong to a study of blood T cells in healthy people across ages. Notes on the study in general: It was not known whether donors were CMV positive (a possible confounder of expanded clonotype changes). A roughly linear age-dependent decrease characterized TCR beta diversity per million T cells.

With a J-beta primer mix and a sample-barcoded 5' primer, a second PCR ran about 7 to 12 cycles. Per-sample output comprised a minimum of 3 million paired-end reads containing CDR3. TCRdb independently ran MiXCR on the 5' RACE reads; one entry per CDR3 protein. The table records 650,000 to 1,000,000 distinct CDR3 sequences, 30% to 45% of them present only once. V lost 3 bases to trimming and J lost 0 bases; unmatched junction nucleotides: 2. CDR3 size: 16 residues. CDR1 and CDR2 from the germline V gene are ENHRY and SYGVKD. The TCR was taken from a man aged 18 to 30 in good health. This rearrangement joins TRBV10-3 to TRBJ2-6; 7 bases match TRBD1. Material for sequencing was blood. CDR3 loop: CAISDDRDSGANVLTF. The DNA of the CDR3 is TGTGCCATCAGTGATGACAGGGACTCTGGGGCCAACGTCCTGACTTTC.